This T cell receptor beta chain originates from a study of T-cell reconstitution after alpha-beta-depleted transplantation in children. Whole-study findings and limits: T cells produced anew were the main source of T-cell counts and diversity one year after transplant. Reportedly, roughly two months post-transplant, alpha-beta T cells arose from several hundred expanded graft clones.

This clonotype was seen at least ten times. Its antigen is unknown. CDR1 is DFQATT and CDR2 is SNEGSKA in the germline V gene (reference sequence). Trimming cost V 5 bases and J 9 bases; bases outside gene matches: 14. This CDR3 contains 15 residues. Unique molecular identifiers were built into the TCRbeta library. TCRdb recomputed calls from the PCR reads with MiXCR, one row per CDR3 protein. The sample includes about 590,000 distinct CDR3 sequences, 13% of them seen just once. The TCR comes from a male patient younger than 18 who had a stem cell transplant for acute myeloid leukemia, so the T cells may come from the graft donor. The source was PBMCs, mostly from graft donor cells, collected 360 days after TCRalphabeta/CD19-depleted stem cell transplant. The rearrangement uses TRBV20-1 and TRBJ2-1; the match to TRBD2 covers 9 bases. The CDR3 loop is CSAWGVGSGRGEQFF. The CDR3 coding sequence is TGCAGTGCTTGGGGGGTGGGTAGCGGGAGAGGTGAGCAGTTCTTC.